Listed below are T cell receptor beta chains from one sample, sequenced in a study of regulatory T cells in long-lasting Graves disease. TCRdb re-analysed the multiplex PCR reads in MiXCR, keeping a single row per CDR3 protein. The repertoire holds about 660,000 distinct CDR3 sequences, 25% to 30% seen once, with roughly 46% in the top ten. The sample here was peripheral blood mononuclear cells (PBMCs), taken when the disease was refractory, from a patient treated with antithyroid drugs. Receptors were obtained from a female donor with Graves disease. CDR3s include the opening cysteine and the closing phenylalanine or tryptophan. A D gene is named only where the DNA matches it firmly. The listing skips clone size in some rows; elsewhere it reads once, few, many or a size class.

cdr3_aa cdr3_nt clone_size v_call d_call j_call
CASSYSAGQGGEQYF TGTGCCAGCAGTTACTCGGCGGGACAGGGCGGCGAGCAGTACTTC many TRBV6-5 TRBD1 TRBJ2-7
CASSAQRGQASSPNYGYTF TGTGCCAGCAGCGCCCAACGGGGACAAGCTTCTTCCCCTAACTATGGCTACACCTTC NA TRBV7-9 NA TRBJ1-2
CASSVGQGFNTEAFF TGTGCCAGCAGCGTAGGACAGGGATTTAACACTGAAGCTTTCTTT NA TRBV9 TRBD1 TRBJ1-1
CASSIKGQITYEQYF TGTGCCAGTAGTATCAAGGGACAAATAACCTACGAGCAGTACTTC few TRBV19 NA TRBJ2-7
CASSFSTGSTEAFF TGTGCCAGCAGCTTCTCGACAGGGAGCACTGAAGCTTTCTTT NA TRBV7-9 TRBD1 TRBJ1-1
CASSLDLGRDNEKLFF TGTGCCAGCAGCTTAGACCTTGGCCGGGATAATGAAAAACTGTTTTTT many TRBV7-9 NA TRBJ1-4
CASSFGTSGTLGEQYF TGTGCCAGCAGCTTCGGCACTAGCGGGACCCTAGGGGAGCAGTACTTC NA TRBV13 TRBD2 TRBJ2-7
CATSSDRTLLAQYF TGTGCCACCAGCTCGGACAGGACGTTATTGGCCCAGTACTTC NA TRBV15 TRBD1 TRBJ2-5
CASSLRHSPLHF TGTGCCAGCAGTTTACGGCATTCACCCCTCCACTTT many TRBV27 NA TRBJ1-6
CSASLDERVNTEAFF TGCAGTGCGAGCCTGGACGAACGGGTGAACACTGAAGCTTTCTTT NA TRBV20-1 NA TRBJ1-1
CASSYRDTATNEKLFF TGCGCCAGCAGCTACCGGGACACTGCAACTAATGAAAAACTGTTTTTT few TRBV5-1 NA TRBJ1-4
CASRAGGLNTEAFF TGTGCCAGCAGGGCAGGGGGTCTGAACACTGAAGCTTTCTTT few TRBV28 TRBD1 TRBJ1-1
CASSFDLPRNTEAFF TGCGCCAGCAGCTTCGACCTTCCCCGGAACACTGAAGCTTTCTTT NA TRBV5-1 NA TRBJ1-1
CASSLTNTIYF TGTGCCAGCAGTTTAACGAACACCATATATTTT few TRBV12-3/TRBV12-4 NA TRBJ1-3
CASSDPGRLGEQYF TGTGCCAGCAGTGATCCGGGGCGGCTGGGGGAGCAGTACTTC NA TRBV2 NA TRBJ2-7
CASSYQAGQGAWETQYF TGTGCCAGCAGCTACCAGGCGGGACAGGGGGCATGGGAGACCCAGTACTTC NA TRBV11-2 TRBD1 TRBJ2-5
CASSLGQQVGVAYEAFF TGCGCCAGCAGCTTGGGTCAACAGGTTGGGGTTGCGTATGAAGCTTTCTTT NA TRBV5-1 NA TRBJ1-1
CASSFEAGGETQYF TGTGCCAGCAGCTTTGAGGCGGGAGGGGAGACCCAGTACTTC few TRBV7-9 TRBD2 TRBJ2-5
CASSLRGGKDEKLFF TGCGCCAGCAGCCTACGAGGGGGCAAGGATGAAAAACTGTTTTTT NA TRBV5-1 TRBD1 TRBJ1-4
CASRMMNTEAFF TGTGCCAGCAGGATGATGAACACTGAAGCTTTCTTT few TRBV6-1 NA TRBJ1-1
CASSVQGAGGYTF TGTGCCAGCAGCGTACAGGGGGCGGGCGGCTACACCTTC NA TRBV5-5 TRBD1 TRBJ1-2
CASSSGGWLGYTF TGTGCCAGTAGCAGCGGAGGTTGGCTCGGCTACACCTTC NA TRBV19 NA TRBJ1-2